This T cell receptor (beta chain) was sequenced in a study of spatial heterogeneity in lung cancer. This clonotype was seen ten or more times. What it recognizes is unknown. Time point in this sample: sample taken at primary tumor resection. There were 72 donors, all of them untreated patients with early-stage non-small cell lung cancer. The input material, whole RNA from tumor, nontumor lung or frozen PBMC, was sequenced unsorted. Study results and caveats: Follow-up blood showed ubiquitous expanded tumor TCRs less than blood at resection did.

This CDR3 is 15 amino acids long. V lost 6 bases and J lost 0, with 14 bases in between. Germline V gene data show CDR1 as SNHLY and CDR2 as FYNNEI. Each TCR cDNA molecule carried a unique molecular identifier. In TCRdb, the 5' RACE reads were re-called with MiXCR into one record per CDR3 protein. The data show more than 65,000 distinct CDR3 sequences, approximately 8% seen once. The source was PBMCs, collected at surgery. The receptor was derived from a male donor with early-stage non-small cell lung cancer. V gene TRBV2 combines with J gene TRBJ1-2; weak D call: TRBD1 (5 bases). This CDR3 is CASRGDGLANYGYTF. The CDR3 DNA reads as TGTGCCAGCAGGGGGGACGGACTAGCTAACTATGGCTACACCTTC.